These 5 T cell receptor delta chains were all obtained from the same sample, sequenced in a study of Vδ1+ human thymocytes (dated by TCRdb to between 2017 and 2018). Data came from an Illumina MiSeq. RNA was isolated using the RNeasy mini kit, and reverse transcription was performed with Superscript III. Multiplex PCR was used to generate CDR3 amplicons, with pooled V-gene forward primers and a constant-region reverse primer carrying Illumina adaptor overhangs. TCRdb called clones from the public reads with CATT, and repeated DNA sequences were later combined into one row. The sample table records under 80,000 delta-chain clones; about 35% of these occur just once. The ten largest clones represent around 0.3% of the sample. These receptors have no identified antigens. Study-level results and caveats: Unlike the oligoclonal repertoires in peripheral blood, the thymic TRG and TRD repertoires appeared highly polyclonal, with Gaussian CDR3 length distributions.

Sequencing was performed on Vdelta1+ gamma-delta thymocytes from the thymus. The cell subset or site tag for this specimen amounts to: FACS-sorted CD3+ TCRalphabeta- TCRVdelta1+ TCRVdelta2- thymocytes. The receptors come from a boy under two years old who had congenital heart surgery.

The sample holds a few counts of this clone. V usage is TRDV1 and J usage is TRDJ1; a weak D match, TRDD3 (6 bases). Germline lookup yields CDR1 TSWWSYY and CDR2 QGS. V lost 4 bases and J lost 2, with 29 bases in between. The CDR3 totals 20 residues. The CDR3 DNA sequence: TGTGCTCTTGGGGTCCCTTTCCCCCCTATTTGGGGATTAGCGACCGATAAACTCATCTTT. The encoded protein is CALGVPFPPIWGLATDKLIF.

The V call is TRDV1, the J call TRDJ1, with TRDD3 matching 9 bases. Losses at the gene ends were 3 bases for V and 0 bases for J; bases not matched to a gene: 35. The CDR3 consists of 26 residues. Germline CDR1 TSWWSYY, CDR2 QGS. CDR3 in amino acids: CALGDHRGLPPYRGNTGGEYTDKLIF. The DNA for the CDR3 is TGTGCTCTTGGGGATCACAGAGGCCTTCCTCCATATCGGGGCAATACTGGGGGAGAGTACACCGATAAACTCATCTTT.

This clone was found a few times. V usage is TRDV1 and J usage is TRDJ1, with D unresolved. Germline V gene lookup returns CDR1 TSWWSYY and CDR2 QGS. The CDR3 runs to 17 residues. V lost 0 bases, J lost 0 bases, and 14 bases lay in between. The CDR3 loop reads CALGELESSRYTDKLIF. The CDR3 DNA reads as TGTGCTCTTGGGGAACTAGAGTCCAGCCGGTACACCGATAAACTCATCTTT.

Only a few counts were recorded for this clone. The chain joins TRDV1 to TRDJ1; 13 bases agree with TRDD3. The CDR3 runs to 24 residues. Per the germline V gene, CDR1 is TSWWSYY and CDR2 is QGS. J gave up 4 bases and V 1 base, and 27 bases lay outside the gene matches. CDR3 loop: CALGEPKPMAPTHWGIRYNDKLIF. As DNA, the CDR3 is TGTGCTCTTGGGGAACCAAAACCAATGGCCCCTACCCACTGGGGGATACGATATAACGATAAACTCATCTTT.

V gene TRDV1 combines with J gene TRDJ1; maybe TRDD2 (9 bases). Trimming stripped 3 bases from V and 0 bases from J, with 26 bases between. The CDR3 length is 20 residues. Germline CDR1 is TSWWSYY and CDR2 is QGS. The CDR3: CALGDTPFLLLGGYTDKLIF. The CDR3 DNA follows: TGTGCTCTTGGGGATACCCCCTTCCTACTACTGGGGGGGTACACCGATAAACTCATCTTT.